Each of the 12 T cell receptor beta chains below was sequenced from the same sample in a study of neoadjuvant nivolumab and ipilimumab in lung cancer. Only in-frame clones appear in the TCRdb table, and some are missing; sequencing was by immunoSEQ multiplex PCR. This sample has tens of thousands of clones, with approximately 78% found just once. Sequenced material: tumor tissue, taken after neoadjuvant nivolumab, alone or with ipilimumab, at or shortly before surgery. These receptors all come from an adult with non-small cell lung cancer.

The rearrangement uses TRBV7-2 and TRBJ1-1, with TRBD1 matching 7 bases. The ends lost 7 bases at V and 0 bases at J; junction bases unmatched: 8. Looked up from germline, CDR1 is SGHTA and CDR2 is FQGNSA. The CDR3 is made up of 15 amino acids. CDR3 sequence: CASTPDRWMNTEAFF. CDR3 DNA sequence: TGTGCCAGCACCCCGGACAGGTGGATGAACACTGAAGCTTTCTTT.

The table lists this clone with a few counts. As DNA, the CDR3 is TGCGCCAGCAGCCCGGACTCCCTGAACACCGGGGAGCTGTTTTTT. It encodes CASSPDSLNTGELFF. The chain uses TRBV5-1 and TRBJ2-2; D is possibly TRBD2 (5 bases). Trimming removed 4 bases from V and 1 base from J, with 11 bases in between. This CDR3 has 15 amino acids. Germline CDR1 and CDR2: SGHRS and YFSETQ.

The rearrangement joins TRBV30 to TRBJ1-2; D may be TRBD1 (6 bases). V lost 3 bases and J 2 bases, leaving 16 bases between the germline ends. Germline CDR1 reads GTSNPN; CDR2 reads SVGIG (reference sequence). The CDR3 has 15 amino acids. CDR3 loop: CAWRPRGGPNYGYTF. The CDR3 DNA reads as TGTGCCTGGAGACCTAGGGGGGGGCCCAACTATGGCTACACCTTC.

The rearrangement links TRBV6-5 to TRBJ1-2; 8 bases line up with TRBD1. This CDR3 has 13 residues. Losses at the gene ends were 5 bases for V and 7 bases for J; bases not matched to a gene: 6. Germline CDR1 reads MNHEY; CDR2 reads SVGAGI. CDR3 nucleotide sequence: TGTGCCAGCAGTCGGGGACAGGTCCCTGGCTACACCTTC. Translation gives CASSRGQVPGYTF.

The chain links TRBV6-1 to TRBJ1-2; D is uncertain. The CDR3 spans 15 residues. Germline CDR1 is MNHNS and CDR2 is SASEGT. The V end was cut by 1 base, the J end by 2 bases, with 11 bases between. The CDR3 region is CASSEEGQGNYGYTF. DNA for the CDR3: TGTGCCAGCAGTGAAGAAGGCCAAGGGAACTATGGCTACACCTTC.

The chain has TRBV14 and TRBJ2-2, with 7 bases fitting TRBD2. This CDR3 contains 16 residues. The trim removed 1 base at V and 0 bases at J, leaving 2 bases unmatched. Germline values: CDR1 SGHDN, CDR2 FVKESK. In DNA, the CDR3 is TGTGCCAGCAGCCAAGTAGCGGGCGCGAACACCGGGGAGCTGTTTTTT. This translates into CASSQVAGANTGELFF. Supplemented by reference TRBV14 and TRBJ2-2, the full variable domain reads EAGVTQFPSHSVIEKGQTVTLRCDPISGHDNLYWYRRVMGKEIKFLLHFVKESKQDESGMPNNRFLAERTGGTYSTLKVQPAELEDSGVYFCASSQVAGANTGELFFGEGSRLTVL.

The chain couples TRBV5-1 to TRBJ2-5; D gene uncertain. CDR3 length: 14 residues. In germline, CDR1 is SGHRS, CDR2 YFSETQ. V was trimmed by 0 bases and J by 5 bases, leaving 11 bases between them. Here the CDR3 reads CASSLDTQRETQYF. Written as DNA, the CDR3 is TGCGCCAGCAGCTTGGATACACAGAGGGAGACCCAGTACTTC.

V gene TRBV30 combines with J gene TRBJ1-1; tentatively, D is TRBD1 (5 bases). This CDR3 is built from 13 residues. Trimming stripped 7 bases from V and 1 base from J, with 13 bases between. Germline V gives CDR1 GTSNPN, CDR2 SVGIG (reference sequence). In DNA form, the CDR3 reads TGTGCCTCGCAACTCAGGGAGAACACTGAAGCTTTCTTT. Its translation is CASQLRENTEAFF.

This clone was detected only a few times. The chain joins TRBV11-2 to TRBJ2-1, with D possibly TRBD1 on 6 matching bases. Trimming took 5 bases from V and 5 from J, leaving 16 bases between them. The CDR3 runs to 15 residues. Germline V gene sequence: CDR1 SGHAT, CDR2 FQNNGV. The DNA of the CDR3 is TGTGCCAGCAGCCAAAACAGGGTGCGAGACAATGAGCAGTTCTTC. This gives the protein CASSQNRVRDNEQFF.

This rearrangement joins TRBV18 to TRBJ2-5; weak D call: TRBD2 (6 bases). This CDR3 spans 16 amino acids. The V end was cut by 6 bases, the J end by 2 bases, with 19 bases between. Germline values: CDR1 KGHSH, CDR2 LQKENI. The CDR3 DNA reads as TGTGCCAGCTCCCGGGGGACTGTACCATCACAAGAGACCCAGTACTTC. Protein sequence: CASSRGTVPSQETQYF.

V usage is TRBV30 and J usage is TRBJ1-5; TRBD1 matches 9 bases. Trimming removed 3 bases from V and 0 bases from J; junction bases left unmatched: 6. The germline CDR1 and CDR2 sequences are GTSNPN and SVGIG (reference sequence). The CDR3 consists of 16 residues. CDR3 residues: CAWRTGGAYSNQPQHF. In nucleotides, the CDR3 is TGTGCCTGGAGGACAGGGGGGGCTTATAGCAATCAGCCCCAGCATTTT.

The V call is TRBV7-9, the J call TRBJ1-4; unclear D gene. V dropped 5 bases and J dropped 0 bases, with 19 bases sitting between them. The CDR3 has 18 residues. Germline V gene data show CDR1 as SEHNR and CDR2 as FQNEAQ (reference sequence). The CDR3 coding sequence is TGTGCCAGCAGCCGCACGCTTTACTCCGGTGCAACTAATGAAAAACTGTTTTTT. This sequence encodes CASSRTLYSGATNEKLFF. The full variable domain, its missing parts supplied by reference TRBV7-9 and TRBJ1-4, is DTGVSQNPRHKITKRGQNVTFRCDPISEHNRLYWYRQTLGQGPEFLTYFQNEAQLEKSRLLSDRFSAERPKGSFSTLEIQRTEQGDSAMYLCASSRTLYSGATNEKLFFGSGTQLSVL.